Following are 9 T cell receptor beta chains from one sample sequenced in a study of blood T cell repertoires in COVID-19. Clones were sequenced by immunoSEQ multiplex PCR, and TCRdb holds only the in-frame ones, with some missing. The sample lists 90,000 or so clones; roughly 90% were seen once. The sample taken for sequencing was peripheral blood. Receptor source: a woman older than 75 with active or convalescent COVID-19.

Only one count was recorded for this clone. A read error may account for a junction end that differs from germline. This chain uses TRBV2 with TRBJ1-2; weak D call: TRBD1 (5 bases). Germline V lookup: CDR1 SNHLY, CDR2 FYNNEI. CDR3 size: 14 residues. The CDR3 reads CASTPGTGDYGYTF. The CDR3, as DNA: TGTGCAAGCACCCCAGGGACTGGAGACTATGGCTACACCTTC.

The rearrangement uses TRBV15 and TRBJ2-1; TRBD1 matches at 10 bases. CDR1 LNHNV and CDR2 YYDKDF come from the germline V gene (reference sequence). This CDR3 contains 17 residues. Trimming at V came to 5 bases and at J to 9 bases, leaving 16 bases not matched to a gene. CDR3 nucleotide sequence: TGTGCCACCAGCGCCGGAACGACAGGGGGCTACGACGGTGAGCAGTTCTTC. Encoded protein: CATSAGTTGGYDGEQFF. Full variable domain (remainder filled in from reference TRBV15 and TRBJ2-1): DAMVIQNPRYQVTQFGKPVTLSCSQTLNHNVMYWYQQKSSQAPKLLFHYYDKDFNNEADTPDNFQSRRPNTSFCFLDIRSPGLGDTAMYLCATSAGTTGGYDGEQFFGPGTRLTVL.

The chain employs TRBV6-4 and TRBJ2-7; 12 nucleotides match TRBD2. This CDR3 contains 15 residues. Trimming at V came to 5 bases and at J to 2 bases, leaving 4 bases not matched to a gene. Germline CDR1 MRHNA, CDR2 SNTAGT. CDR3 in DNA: TGTGCCAGCAGTATTCTAGCGGGAGGGCCCTACGAGCAGTACTTC. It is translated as CASSILAGGPYEQYF.

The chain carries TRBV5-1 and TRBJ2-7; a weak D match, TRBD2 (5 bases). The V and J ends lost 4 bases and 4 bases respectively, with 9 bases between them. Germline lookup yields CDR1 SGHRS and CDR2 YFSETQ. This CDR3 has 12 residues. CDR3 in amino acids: CASSNGKYEQYF. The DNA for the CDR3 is TGCGCCAGCAGCAACGGGAAGTACGAGCAGTACTTC.

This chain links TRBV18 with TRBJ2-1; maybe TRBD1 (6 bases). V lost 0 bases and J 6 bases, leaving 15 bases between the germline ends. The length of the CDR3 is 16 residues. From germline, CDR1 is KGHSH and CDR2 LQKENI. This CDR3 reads CASSPPNRANLNEQFF. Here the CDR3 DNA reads TGTGCCAGCTCACCACCTAACAGGGCAAACCTCAATGAGCAGTTCTTC.

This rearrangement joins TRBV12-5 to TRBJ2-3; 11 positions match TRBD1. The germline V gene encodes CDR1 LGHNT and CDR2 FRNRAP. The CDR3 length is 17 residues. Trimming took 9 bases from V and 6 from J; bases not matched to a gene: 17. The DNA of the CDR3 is TGTGCTAGGAACCGGACAGGGGGCTTCCCGAGGAGGGATACGCAGTATTTT. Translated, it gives CARNRTGGFPRRDTQYF.

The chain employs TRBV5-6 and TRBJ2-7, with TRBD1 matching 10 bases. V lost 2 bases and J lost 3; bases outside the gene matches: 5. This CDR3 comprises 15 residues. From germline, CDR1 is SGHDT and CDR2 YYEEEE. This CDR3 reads CASSLPGQGNYEQYF. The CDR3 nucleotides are TGTGCCAGCAGCTTACCGGGACAGGGGAACTACGAGCAGTACTTC.

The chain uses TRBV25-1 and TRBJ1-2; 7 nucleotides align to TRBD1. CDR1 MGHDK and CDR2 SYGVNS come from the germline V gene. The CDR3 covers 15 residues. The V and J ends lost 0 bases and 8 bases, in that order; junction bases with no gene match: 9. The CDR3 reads CASSEYGVWTGGYTF. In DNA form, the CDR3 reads TGTGCCAGCAGTGAATATGGGGTGTGGACAGGAGGCTACACCTTC.

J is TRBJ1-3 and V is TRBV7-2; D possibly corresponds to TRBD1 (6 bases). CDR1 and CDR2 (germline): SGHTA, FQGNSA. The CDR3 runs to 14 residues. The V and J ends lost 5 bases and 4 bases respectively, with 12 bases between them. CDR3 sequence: CASSRDTDGNTIYF. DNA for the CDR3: TGTGCCAGCAGCCGGGACACGGACGGAAACACCATATATTTT.